Listed here are 16 T cell receptor beta chains from one sample, sequenced in a study of blood T cell repertoires in COVID-19. Profiled with immunoSEQ multiplex PCR; TCRdb holds only in-frame clones, not every one. Counted here are under 350,000 clones, just over 85% occurring once; the ten biggest clones make up roughly 4.2%. The sequencing input was PBMCs or T cells enriched from blood (not recorded which). All receptors derive from a woman aged 40 to 49 with acute COVID-19.

V and J are TRBV28 and TRBJ2-5; possible D gene TRBD1, 6 bases. Trimming took 0 bases from V and 10 from J, leaving 18 bases between them. Germline V CDR1 and CDR2: MDHEN, SYDVKM. This CDR3 spans 15 amino acids. Here the CDR3 DNA reads TGTGCCAGCAGTTTATGGCAGGGGCCCAACGTGGGCCAGTACTTC. Amino acid sequence: CASSLWQGPNVGQYF.

The rearrangement links TRBV10-3 to TRBJ2-3; D not certain. V lost 10 bases to trimming and J lost 0 bases, with 8 bases between them. Germline CDR1 ENHRY, CDR2 SYGVKD. CDR3 size: 12 residues. The CDR3 region has the DNA TGTGCCACAGGCTTTAGCACAGATACGCAGTATTTT. As protein: CATGFSTDTQYF.

The chain combines TRBV7-2 with TRBJ2-7; 10 bases are shared with TRBD2. With V trimmed by 4 bases and J by 2 bases, 11 bases remained unmatched. The germline V gene encodes CDR1 SGHTA and CDR2 FQGNSA. CDR3 size: 17 residues. The CDR3 here is CASSSYTGTSVTYEQYF. Written as DNA, the CDR3 is TGTGCCAGCAGCTCTTACACCGGGACTAGCGTCACCTACGAGCAGTACTTC.

The genes are TRBV7-9 and TRBJ2-5, with TRBD1 identical over 7 bases. Trimming removed 5 bases from V and 5 bases from J; junction bases left unmatched: 14. Germline CDR1 is SEHNR and CDR2 is FQNEAQ (reference sequence). The CDR3 is 16 residues long. The CDR3 sequence: CASSASGQPGVETQYF. The DNA of the CDR3 is TGTGCCAGCAGCGCGTCGGGACAGCCCGGAGTCGAGACCCAGTACTTC. The full variable domain, its missing parts supplied by reference TRBV7-9 and TRBJ2-5, is DTGVSQNPRHKITKRGQNVTFRCDPISEHNRLYWYRQTLGQGPEFLTYFQNEAQLEKSRLLSDRFSAERPKGSFSTLEIQRTEQGDSAMYLCASSASGQPGVETQYFGPGTRLLVL.

The chain is built from TRBV4-1 and TRBJ2-5; 7 bases are a match to TRBD2. Per germline, CDR1 MGHRA and CDR2 YSYEKL. This CDR3 has 14 amino acids. The V and J ends lost 3 bases and 5 bases, in that order; junction bases with no gene match: 6. The CDR3: CASSQPWGGETQYF. The CDR3 region has the DNA TGCGCCAGCAGCCAGCCCTGGGGAGGGGAGACCCAGTACTTC.

V usage is TRBV3-1 (or the pseudogene TRBV3-2) and J usage is TRBJ1-6, with D maybe TRBD1 (5 bases). Trimming took off 6 bases at V and 5 bases at J, with 8 bases between the two ends. This CDR3 contains 13 residues. Germline loops: CDR1 LGHDT, CDR2 YNNKEL (reference sequence). The CDR3 spells CASRGRDNSPLHF. In DNA form, the CDR3 reads TGTGCCAGCAGGGGCAGGGATAATTCACCCCTCCACTTT.

The rearrangement joins TRBV10-3 to TRBJ1-1; D not resolved. V was cut by 3 bases and J by 4 bases, with 12 bases left in between. This CDR3 is 14 amino acids long. CDR1 and CDR2 (germline): ENHRY, SYGVKD. The CDR3 spells CAISDPRRPTEAFF. The CDR3 nucleotides are TGTGCCATCAGTGACCCCCGGCGGCCCACTGAAGCTTTCTTT.

V is TRBV5-1 and J is TRBJ2-5, with TRBD1 identical over 8 bases. Germline V CDR1 and CDR2: SGHRS, YFSETQ. V was pared by 5 bases and J by 5 bases, with 8 bases of the junction left unmatched. The CDR3 is made up of 14 amino acids. CDR3 nucleotides: TGCGCCAGCAGTTTCCGGGACAGGAGGGAGACCCAGTACTTC. Protein product: CASSFRDRRETQYF.

The chain is built from TRBV15 and TRBJ1-1, with 10 bases matching TRBD1. Germline lookup yields CDR1 LNHNV and CDR2 YYDKDF (reference sequence). This CDR3 spans 15 amino acids. V was pared by 3 bases and J by 3 bases, with 4 bases of the junction left unmatched. In nucleotides, the CDR3 is TGTGCCACCAGCAGGAGGGACAGGGGAGACACTGAAGCTTTCTTT. Amino acids: CATSRRDRGDTEAFF.

The gene calls are TRBV7-8 and TRBJ2-7; TRBD2 aligns across 11 bases. The ends lost 5 bases at V and 0 bases at J; junction bases unmatched: 6. The germline gives CDR1 SGHVS, CDR2 FQNEAQ. The CDR3 runs 16 residues. The CDR3 reads CASSVGLAASSYEQYF. CDR3 DNA: TGTGCCAGCAGCGTGGGACTAGCGGCTTCCTCCTACGAGCAGTACTTC.

This clone was seen just once. The gene calls are TRBV9 and TRBJ1-6, with D possibly matching TRBD1 (6 bases). Trimming took off 7 bases at V and 9 bases at J, with 17 bases between the two ends. Germline values: CDR1 SGDLS, CDR2 YYNGEE. The CDR3 spans 14 residues. The CDR3 DNA reads as TGTGCCAGCTCCGCCAGGGGAGCAAGTTCACCCCTCCACTTT. Translating it yields CASSARGASSPLHF.

This chain joins TRBV7-9 and TRBJ2-3; D unresolved. The CDR3 has 15 residues. CDR1 and CDR2 from the germline V gene are SEHNR and FQNEAQ (reference sequence). V gave up 1 base and J gave up 7 bases, with 15 bases separating them. This CDR3 is CASSLVVSDPNTQYF. The CDR3 DNA follows: TGTGCCAGCAGCTTAGTTGTTTCAGATCCCAATACGCAGTATTTT.

The chain recombines TRBV19 with TRBJ1-5; D call uncertain. The CDR3 contains 15 residues. V dropped 7 bases and J dropped 2 bases, with 15 bases sitting between them. From germline, CDR1 is LNHDA and CDR2 SQIVND (reference sequence). DNA for the CDR3: TGTGCCAGTACCCAGGAGGGTAGGGGCAATCAGCCCCAGCATTTT. It is translated as CASTQEGRGNQPQHF.

CDR3 sequence: CASSDPTGSDTQYF. The CDR3 nucleotides read TGTGCCAGCAGTGACCCGACAGGGTCAGATACGCAGTATTTT. The chain carries TRBV25-1 and TRBJ2-3; 7 bases are a match to TRBD1. Germline V gives CDR1 MGHDK, CDR2 SYGVNS. The CDR3 runs 14 residues. V shed 3 bases and J 4 bases; nucleotides not matched to a gene: 4.

The V and J genes are TRBV3-1 (or the pseudogene TRBV3-2) and TRBJ2-2, with 10 bases fitting TRBD1. Trimming cost V 5 bases and J 6 bases; bases outside gene matches: 9. Germline CDR1 is LGHDT and CDR2 is YNNKEL (reference sequence). This CDR3 is 16 amino acids long. CDR3 protein: CASSTQGQGIPGELFF. For the CDR3, the DNA is TGTGCCAGCAGCACGCAGGGACAGGGGATTCCCGGGGAGCTGTTTTTT.

The V gene is TRBV29-1, the J gene TRBJ1-6; TRBD1 matches at 7 bases. Germline trimming cut 6 bases from V and 4 bases from J; bases unmatched to any gene: 3. The CDR3 has 13 residues. Germline-derived CDR1 and CDR2 are SQVTM and ANQGSEA. The CDR3 DNA follows: TGCAGCGTACAGACAGGGTATAATTCACCCCTCCACTTT. This codes for CSVQTGYNSPLHF.